Listed here are 22 T cell receptor beta chains from one sample, sequenced in a study of blood T cells in healthy people across ages. The second PCR ran roughly 7 to 12 cycles with a sample-barcoded 5' primer and J-beta primers. TCRdb passed the 5' RACE reads through MiXCR, listing each CDR3 protein once. The sample records around 1,100,000 distinct CDR3 sequences, 30% to 40% being singletons. The material sequenced was blood. These receptors came from a man younger than 35 in good health.

The genes are TRBV6-2 or TRBV6-3 and TRBJ2-7; no firm D call. This CDR3 is 15 amino acids long. In germline, CDR1 is MNHEY, CDR2 SVGEGT. The V gene lost 7 bases and the J gene lost 0 bases, with 16 bases spanning the gap. Here the CDR3 reads CASNPRGGDSYEQYF. In DNA form, the CDR3 reads TGTGCCAGCAATCCCCGCGGCGGCGACTCCTACGAGCAGTACTTC.

This clonotype was found a few times. The rearrangement joins TRBV25-1 to TRBJ2-5; D not certain. Germline values: CDR1 MGHDK, CDR2 SYGVNS. This CDR3 comprises 14 residues. V lost 1 base to trimming and J lost 1 base, with 7 bases between them. CDR3 residues: CASSEFISQETQYF. CDR3 nucleotide sequence: TGTGCCAGCAGTGAATTTATCAGCCAAGAGACCCAGTACTTC. Filled out from reference TRBV25-1 and TRBJ2-5, the complete variable domain reads EADIYQTPRYLVIGTGKKITLECSQTMGHDKMYWYQQDPGMELHLIHYSYGVNSTEKGDLSSESTVSRIRTEHFPLTLESARPSHTSQYLCASSEFISQETQYFGPGTRLLVL.

This clonotype has just a few counts. The chain carries TRBV12-3 or TRBV12-4 and TRBJ1-2; no reliable D call. There are 11 residues in the CDR3. With 7 bases removed from V and 3 bases from J, the gap between germline ends came to 6 bases. CDR3 residues: CASTSDYGYTF. CDR3 coding DNA: TGTGCCAGCACCTCTGACTATGGCTACACCTTC.

The chain joins TRBV24-1 to TRBJ2-5; 10 nucleotides agree with TRBD1. Losses at the gene ends were 4 bases for V and 4 bases for J; bases not matched to a gene: 8. The CDR3 length is 16 residues. Germline V lookup: CDR1 KGHDR, CDR2 SFDVKD. Written as DNA, the CDR3 is TGTGCCACCAGTGACTCAAGGGACAGGGGCGCAGAGACCCAGTACTTC. The encoded protein is CATSDSRDRGAETQYF.

This clonotype has more than one count but fewer than ten. This chain uses TRBV20-1 with TRBJ1-4, with D unclear. V was clipped by 0 bases and J by 6 bases, with 11 bases between them. Per the germline V gene, CDR1 is DFQATT and CDR2 is SNEGSKA (reference sequence). CDR3 length: 14 amino acids. In DNA, the CDR3 is TGCAGTGCTAGAGATTTACAGACCGATGAAAAACTGTTTTTT. It is translated as CSARDLQTDEKLFF.

The rearrangement links TRBV6-4 to TRBJ1-6, with no clear D. The CDR3 covers 12 residues. V lost 0 bases, J lost 9 bases, and 3 bases lay in between. CDR1 and CDR2 from the germline V gene are MRHNA and SNTAGT. Here the CDR3 reads CASSDSGSPLHF. CDR3 sequence (DNA): TGTGCCAGCAGTGACTCGGGTTCACCCCTCCACTTT.

This clonotype was seen only a few times. The V gene is TRBV6-1, the J gene TRBJ1-1; D unresolved. The CDR3 is 12 amino acids. The germline V gene has CDR1 MNHNS and CDR2 SASEGT. V dropped 3 bases and J dropped 9 bases, with 11 bases sitting between them. The CDR3 here is CASSEYLLQAFF. Here the CDR3 DNA reads TGTGCCAGCAGTGAGTATTTACTCCAAGCTTTCTTT.

The table lists this clonotype with many counts. V gene TRBV27 combines with J gene TRBJ2-7, with 7 nucleotides matching TRBD2. The V gene's germline CDR1 is MNHEY and CDR2 SMNVEV (reference sequence). Trimming at V came to 2 bases and at J to 0 bases, leaving 4 bases not matched to a gene. The CDR3 spans 15 residues. CDR3 residues: CASSLVGGSSYEQYF. For the CDR3, the DNA is TGTGCCAGCAGTTTAGTGGGGGGGAGCTCCTACGAGCAGTACTTC.

This clonotype has just a few counts. The chain combines TRBV7-9 with TRBJ1-4, with no clear D. The CDR3 has 13 residues. CDR1 SEHNR and CDR2 FQNEAQ come from the germline V gene (reference sequence). V was cut by 5 bases and J by 7 bases, with 11 bases left in between. The CDR3 nucleotides are TGTGCCAGCAGCCTTCCGGGAGGTGAAAAACTGTTTTTT. Its protein product is CASSLPGGEKLFF.

The chain employs TRBV13 and TRBJ2-5; TRBD1 agrees at 8 bases. In germline, CDR1 is PRHDT, CDR2 FYEKMQ (reference sequence). The V segment lost 0 bases and the J segment 2 bases; nucleotides outside the gene matches: 8. The length of the CDR3 is 17 residues. The DNA of the CDR3 is TGTGCCAGCAGCTTAGGTGAGGGGACAGGATCTCAAGAGACCCAGTACTTC. Translating gives CASSLGEGTGSQETQYF.

The rearrangement uses TRBV20-1 and TRBJ1-5, with TRBD1 as a possible D gene (6 bases). Trimming removed 3 bases at V and 2 bases at J, with 20 bases between. The CDR3 loop spans 17 amino acids. The germline V gene has CDR1 DFQATT and CDR2 SNEGSKA (reference sequence). The DNA for the CDR3 is TGCAGTGCTAGCCCCCTTGCAGGGGATTTCGGCAATCAGCCCCAGCATTTT. Translated, it gives CSASPLAGDFGNQPQHF.

With respect to this clonotype: This could be a read error, since a much larger clone is one nucleotide away. The genes are TRBV12-3 or TRBV12-4 and TRBJ2-5; 7 bases fit TRBD1. The DNA end favors TRBJ2-7, so the J call may be wrong. This CDR3 comprises 14 residues. The CDR3: CASSATDRVDEQYF. CDR3 DNA: TGTGCCAGCAGTGCAACCGACAGGGTCGACGAGCAGTACTTC.

This chain uses TRBV12-3 or TRBV12-4 with TRBJ1-5, with D uncertain. The CDR3 runs 15 residues. V lost 2 bases to trimming and J lost 2 bases, with 10 bases between them. The chain's CDR3 is CASSLMLAGNQPQHF. Written as DNA, the CDR3 is TGTGCCAGCAGTTTAATGCTGGCAGGCAATCAGCCCCAGCATTTT.

The chain carries TRBV6-2 or TRBV6-3 and TRBJ2-7; D may be TRBD1 (6 bases). The CDR3 contains 15 residues. V lost 0 bases and J lost 7, with 16 bases in between. The germline CDR1 and CDR2 sequences are MNHEY and SVGEGT. CDR3 bases: TGTGCCAGCAGTTACTCGATGTTGACAGGAGGTGAGCAGTACTTC. It translates to CASSYSMLTGGEQYF.

This clonotype was seen only a few times. V gene TRBV2 combines with J gene TRBJ2-7, with D perhaps given as TRBD1 or TRBD2 (6 bases each). The CDR3 has 13 amino acids. Germline loops: CDR1 SNHLY, CDR2 FYNNEI. Trimming shortened V by 3 bases and J by 7 bases, and 13 bases separated the two germline ends. This CDR3 reads CASSDEGGNEQYF. The CDR3 nucleotides read TGTGCCAGCAGTGACGAGGGGGGCAATGAGCAGTACTTC.

The gene calls are TRBV20-1 and TRBJ2-7; D remains ambiguous. Trimming stripped 0 bases from V and 0 bases from J, with 12 bases between. CDR1 DFQATT and CDR2 SNEGSKA come from the germline V gene (reference sequence). The CDR3 consists of 15 residues. CDR3 bases: TGCAGTGCTAGAGATCCGGACGGAAGCTCCTACGAGCAGTACTTC. As protein: CSARDPDGSSYEQYF.

This chain links TRBV18 with TRBJ1-5; the D is unclear. Germline-derived CDR1 and CDR2 are KGHSH and LQKENI. This CDR3 comprises 16 residues. V lost 3 bases, J lost 0 bases, and 12 bases lay in between. The CDR3 loop is CASSPDEGYSNQPQHF. Here the CDR3 DNA reads TGTGCCAGCTCACCCGATGAGGGATATAGCAATCAGCCCCAGCATTTT.

This clonotype was found a few times. J is TRBJ2-3 and V is TRBV2; no firm D call. The V gene's germline CDR1 is SNHLY and CDR2 FYNNEI. The CDR3 runs 15 residues. V lost 4 bases to trimming and J lost 2 bases, with 13 bases between them. The CDR3 DNA reads TGTGCCAGCAGTGCAGTCATCGCACACACAGATACGCAGTATTTT. This encodes CASSAVIAHTDTQYF. Together with reference TRBV2 and TRBJ2-3, the CDR3 gives the full variable domain: EPEVTQTPSHQVTQMGQEVILRCVPISNHLYFYWYRQILGQKVEFLVSFYNNEISEKSEIFDDQFSVERPDGSNFTLKIRSTKLEDSAMYFCASSAVIAHTDTQYFGPGTRLTVL.

The sample holds a few counts of this clonotype. This rearrangement joins TRBV11-3 to TRBJ2-1, with TRBD2 matching 13 bases. Germline loops: CDR1 SGHNT, CDR2 YENEEA. The junction had 4 bases not matched to a gene; V was cut back by 5 bases and J by 3 bases. The CDR3 sequence is 16 residues long. CDR3 sequence: CASSRTSGGSYNEQFF. The CDR3, as DNA: TGTGCCAGCAGCAGGACTAGCGGGGGCAGCTACAATGAGCAGTTCTTC.

This clonotype was detected a few times. The rearrangement uses TRBV5-6 and TRBJ1-6; perhaps TRBD1 as D (6 bases). V shed 4 bases and J shed 8 bases, with 13 bases lying between them. The CDR3 extends over 14 amino acids. Germline-derived CDR1 and CDR2 are SGHDT and YYEEEE. The CDR3 sequence: CASSQQGSYSPLHF. CDR3 sequence (DNA): TGTGCCAGCAGCCAACAGGGTTCGTATTCACCCCTCCACTTT.

This clonotype turned up a few times. A much larger clone differs from this one at a single base, so this may be a read error. V and J are TRBV29-1 and TRBJ2-5; the match to TRBD2 covers 11 bases. The length of the CDR3 is 14 residues. CDR1 is SQVTM, CDR2 ANQGSEA, per germline. J gave up 11 bases and V 5 bases, and 13 bases lay outside the gene matches. CDR3 loop: CSVSTTSGVDEQYF. In DNA form, the CDR3 reads TGCAGCGTTAGCACGACTAGCGGGGTCGATGAGCAGTACTTC.

The chain employs TRBV7-2 and TRBJ1-5; a possible D gene is TRBD1 (5 bases). The CDR3 has 15 residues. Trimming cost V 0 bases and J 3 bases, with 9 bases left between them. CDR1 and CDR2 from the germline V gene are SGHTA and FQGNSA. The CDR3 region has the DNA TGTGCCAGCAGCTTAGCCTCAGGGAACAATCAGCCCCAGCATTTT. Translated: CASSLASGNNQPQHF.